This T cell receptor beta chain was recovered during a study of blood T cell repertoires in COVID-19. As for the study in general: The samples span acute and convalescent COVID-19 from the United States, Italy and Spain. T cells, B-cell-depleted T cells, or PBMCs supplied cDNA or gDNA.

Original data processing: Reference gene primer amplification yielded estimated nucleated cell counts. Sequenced by immunoSEQ multiplex PCR; TCRdb stores in-frame clones only, minus some. That table is the source of V, J and clone size, and D and trimming were worked out from the DNA. The table records 25,000 or so clones, roughly 85% of them present only once. The table lists this clone with a few counts. The clonotype was recovered from a man aged 65 to 85 in a cohort sampled during active COVID-19. Sequencing was done on a sample of peripheral blood.

The CDR3 nucleotides are TGTGCCAGCAGCTTGGCGCACTTGGGAGTAAGCACTGAAGCTTTCTTT. It translates to CASSLAHLGVSTEAFF. The chain recombines TRBV5-5 with TRBJ1-1; no definite D call. Germline-derived CDR1 and CDR2 are SGHKS and YYEKEE (reference sequence). The CDR3 spans 16 residues. Trimming stripped 0 bases from V and 4 bases from J, with 16 bases between.